This record concerns one T cell receptor beta chain sequence. Trimming pared 10 bases from V and 3 bases from J, leaving 16 bases between. The CDR3 has 13 amino acids. Germline V lookup: CDR1 LNHDA, CDR2 SQIVND (reference sequence). This entry is derived from a study of blood T cell repertoires in COVID-19. Study information: From T cells, B-cell-depleted T cells, or PBMCs came the material, which was cDNA or gDNA.

In the study's own analysis: Amplification from reference gene primers served as the basis for estimated nucleated cell counts. Produced via immunoSEQ multiplex PCR; TCRdb's table is partial and in-frame only. The V and J calls and clone size are taken from that table; D and trimming were inferred from the DNA. The sample contains 60,000 to 95,000 clones, over 85% of which appear only once. The V and J genes are TRBV19 and TRBJ2-7; D is possibly TRBD1 (6 bases). The sequence derives from a woman of 80 years or more with active or convalescent COVID-19. Sequencing was done on a sample of peripheral blood. Written as DNA, the CDR3 is TGTGCCACCGAGGGCAGGGGCCACTACGAGCAGTACTTC. Translated, it gives CATEGRGHYEQYF. The full variable domain, its missing parts supplied by reference TRBV19 and TRBJ2-7, is DGGITQSPKYLFRKEGQNVTLSCEQNLNHDAMYWYRQDPGQGLRLIYYSQIVNDFQKGDIAEGYSVSREKKESFPLTVTSAQKNPTAFYLCATEGRGHYEQYFGPGTRLTVT.